This record concerns one T cell receptor (beta chain) sequence. Its antigen is not identified. This record comes from a study of cytomegalovirus exposure and HLA in healthy donors. Overall study results and limits: 15,000 to 20,000 TCR beta sequences were associated with HLA alleles at 0.05 false discovery rate in a later analysis.

With 60 Vbeta and 13 Jbeta primers, the PCR was carried out. The table came from immunoSEQ multiplex PCR; TCRdb's copy has only in-frame clones and leaves some out. The sample records roughly 120,000 clones, around 75% being singletons. The CDR3 loop spans 15 amino acids. The germline gives CDR1 MDHEN, CDR2 SYDVKM. Trimming took 5 bases from V and 3 from J, leaving 16 bases between them. Sequencing was performed on PBMCs. The sequence derives from a woman under 30 in good health and CMV-seronegative. V usage is TRBV28 and J usage is TRBJ1-2; tentatively, D is TRBD1 (6 bases). The DNA of the CDR3 is TGTGCCAGCAGTCCCCCGACAGGAACGGACTATGGCTACACCTTC. It specifies CASSPPTGTDYGYTF.